The next 8 T cell receptor beta chains were all read from a single sample in a study of blood T cells in healthy people across ages. The use of a sample-barcoded 5' primer and a J-beta primer mix characterized a second PCR of about 7 to 12 cycles. TCRdb re-called the 5' RACE reads through MiXCR, storing one row per CDR3 protein. Here the sample spans 1.5 million to 2 million distinct CDR3 sequences, roughly 50% being singletons. The sequencing input was blood. These receptors were obtained from a woman aged 40 to 50 in good health.

As to this clonotype: The junction does not match germline at one end; this may be a read error. The rearrangement links TRBV12-3 or TRBV12-4 to TRBJ2-7; 8 bases are a match to TRBD1. The CDR3 has 13 amino acids. The CDR3 spells CASSIAGGLEQYF. The CDR3, as DNA: TGTGCCAGCAGTATAGCAGGGGGCCTCGAGCAGTACTTC.

Here the CDR3 reads CASSPRLAGPTDTQYF. CDR3 nucleotide sequence: TGTGCCAGCAGCCCCCGACTAGCGGGGCCCACAGATACGCAGTATTTT. The chain uses TRBV11-1 and TRBJ2-3; 11 bases map to TRBD2. V gave up 5 bases and J gave up 2 bases; unmatched junction bases: 6. This CDR3 contains 16 residues. Germline V gene sequence: CDR1 SGHAT, CDR2 FQDESV (reference sequence).

Of note for this clonotype: Relative to the germline gene, one junction end is altered; a read error may explain this. V and J are TRBV27 and TRBJ2-1; D unresolved. Germline V gene lookup returns CDR1 MNHEY and CDR2 SMNVEV (reference sequence). CDR3 length: 12 residues. The CDR3 DNA reads as TGTGCCAGCAGGTTATCTAACAATGAGCAGTTCTTC. Its translation is CASRLSNNEQFF.

This chain joins TRBV6-2 or TRBV6-3 and TRBJ2-7; D call uncertain. Trimming took 5 bases from V and 3 from J, leaving 29 bases between them. Germline CDR1 reads MNHEY; CDR2 reads SVGEGT. This CDR3 is built from 19 residues. The CDR3 DNA sequence: TGTGCCAGCAGTCGCGAGGTCCCAGGACGGGCCCCAGTAGGCTACGAGCAGTACTTC. Amino acid sequence: CASSREVPGRAPVGYEQYF.

The chain is built from TRBV6-2 or TRBV6-3 and TRBJ1-2, with D possibly matching TRBD1 (6 bases). This CDR3 is built from 14 residues. From germline, CDR1 is MNHEY and CDR2 SVGEGT. The CDR3 region is CTARRTETNYGYTF. In DNA, the CDR3 is TGTACCGCGCGCAGGACAGAGACTAACTATGGCTACACCTTC.

This clonotype was counted a single time. This chain connects TRBV24-1 to TRBJ2-3, with 11 positions matching TRBD2. CDR3 length equals 17 residues. V lost 0 bases to trimming and J lost 3 bases; unmatched junction nucleotides: 4. The germline CDR1 and CDR2 sequences are KGHDR and SFDVKD. CDR3 nucleotide sequence: TGTGCCACCAGTGATTTGACTCTAGCGGGGGGAACAGATACGCAGTATTTT. Its protein product is CATSDLTLAGGTDTQYF.

The chain is built from TRBV27 and TRBJ2-3; D gene uncertain. The CDR3 totals 15 residues. Germline CDR1 MNHEY, CDR2 SMNVEV (reference sequence). Trimming took off 7 bases at V and 2 bases at J, with 16 bases between the two ends. CDR3 amino acids: CASKVADIFTDTQYF. CDR3 bases: TGTGCCAGCAAAGTAGCCGATATATTCACAGATACGCAGTATTTT.

Only a few counts were recorded for this clonotype. This sequence joins TRBV15 and TRBJ2-3, with D possibly being TRBD2 (6 bases). Trimming pared 3 bases from V and 1 base from J, leaving 17 bases between. Germline lookup yields CDR1 LNHNV and CDR2 YYDKDF (reference sequence). CDR3 length equals 17 residues. Here the CDR3 reads CATSSGTLSVGTDTQYF. In nucleotides, the CDR3 is TGTGCCACCAGCAGTGGGACTCTTAGCGTAGGCACAGATACGCAGTATTTT.